The sequence of this T cell receptor (beta chain) was determined in a study of T cell responses to AZD1222 COVID-19 vaccine. General study points: Along spike, vaccine-associated CD4 TCRs were found throughout, with dominance at 160-218 and 743-854. Repertoires were sampled only after the peak T cell response.

Assay used: immunoSEQ multiplex PCR; TCRdb lists only in-frame clones, some missing. Found here are roughly 160,000 clones, around 95% of them singletons; the top ten hold approximately 0.6%. A word on this clone: Its antigen is currently unknown.

The germline gives CDR1 KGHSH, CDR2 LQKENI. V lost 3 bases to trimming and J lost 5 bases; unmatched junction nucleotides: 7. The CDR3 is 16 residues long. The sequence was collected from an adult in good health. Sequencing used peripheral blood, obtained on day 0 of AZD1222 vaccination. The chain joins TRBV18 to TRBJ2-2; 9 bases are shared with TRBD2. The CDR3 region is CASSPARAGGTGELFF. The CDR3 DNA reads TGTGCCAGCTCACCGGCCAGAGCGGGAGGAACCGGGGAGCTGTTTTTT.